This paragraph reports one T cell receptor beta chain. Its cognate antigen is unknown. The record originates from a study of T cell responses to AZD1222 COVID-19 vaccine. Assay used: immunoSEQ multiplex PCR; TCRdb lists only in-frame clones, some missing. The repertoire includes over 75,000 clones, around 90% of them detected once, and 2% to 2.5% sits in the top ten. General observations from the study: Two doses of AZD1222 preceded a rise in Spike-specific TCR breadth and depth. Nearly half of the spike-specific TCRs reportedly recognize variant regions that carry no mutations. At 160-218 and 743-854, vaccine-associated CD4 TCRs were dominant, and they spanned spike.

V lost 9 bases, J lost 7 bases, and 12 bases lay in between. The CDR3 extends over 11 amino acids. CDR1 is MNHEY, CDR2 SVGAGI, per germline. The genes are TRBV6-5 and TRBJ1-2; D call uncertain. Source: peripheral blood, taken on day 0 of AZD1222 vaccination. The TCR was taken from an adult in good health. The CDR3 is CASREWVGYTF. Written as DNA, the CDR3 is TGTGCCAGTCGCGAGTGGGTTGGCTACACCTTC.